The source of this TCR beta chain is a study of blood T cell repertoires in COVID-19. Whole-study context: Acute-phase and convalescent COVID-19 samples originated in the United States, Italy and Spain. T cells, B-cell-depleted T cells, or PBMCs provided the cDNA or gDNA that served as material.

As processed by the authors: Reference gene primer amplification gave nucleated cell count estimates. Sequencing used immunoSEQ multiplex PCR; TCRdb keeps in-frame clones, though not all of them. The V and J calls and clone size were taken over from that table, and D and trimming were inferred from the DNA. The data hold about 120,000 clones, with roughly nine tenths observed a single time. Deletions cut 1 base from V and 6 bases from J, with 12 bases between. The CDR3 runs 14 residues. Germline V gene lookup returns CDR1 SGHAT and CDR2 FQNNGV. Sequencing was carried out using peripheral blood. The chain has TRBV11-2 and TRBJ2-5; possibly TRBD1 for D (5 bases). This receptor was obtained from a man between 65 and 85 years old with active or convalescent COVID-19. This chain's CDR3 is CASSLGGLGKTQYF. CDR3 DNA: TGTGCCAGCAGCTTAGGGGGCCTTGGAAAGACCCAGTACTTC.